Presented here are 23 T cell receptor beta chains from one specimen sequenced in a study of vaccination and CD4 T cells after COVID-19. The Oncomine TCR Beta short-read assay was applied to DNA of cultured CD4+ T cells. A single record per CDR3 protein comes from TCRdb applying MiXCR to the PCR reads. The table includes over 7,500 distinct CDR3 sequences, about 26% detected once. The sample's treatment: roughly nine-day PBMC culture with coronavirus spike peptide pools or control peptides (ViraFEST assay). The antigens for these receptors are not known. The input for sequencing was CD4+ T cells from blood, cultured in vitro, taken after SARS-CoV-2 vaccination. These receptors were obtained from a human donor who had recovered from COVID-19.

This clonotype has more than one count but fewer than ten. CDR3 bases: TGTGCCACCAGTGATCCTACTCCGGGTACGCAGTATTTT. This encodes CATSDPTPGTQYF. This sequence joins TRBV24-1 and TRBJ2-3; unclear D gene. The V and J ends lost 3 bases and 8 bases respectively, with 11 bases between them. Germline V gene lookup returns CDR1 KGHDR and CDR2 SFDVKD. The CDR3 is 13 amino acids.

This clonotype was detected a few times. The chain carries TRBV10-3 and TRBJ2-1; 10 bases agree with TRBD2. J was trimmed by 7 bases and V by 3 bases; bases with no gene match: 6. CDR1 is ENHRY and CDR2 is SYGVKD in the germline V gene. This CDR3 has 15 amino acids. In nucleotides, the CDR3 is TGTGCCATCAGTGACCGGACTAGCGGAGGGAATGAGCAGTTCTTC. It codes for CAISDRTSGGNEQFF.

The chain uses TRBV7-9 and TRBJ2-7; TRBD1 is a possible D gene (6 bases). The germline V gene has CDR1 SEHNR and CDR2 FQNEAQ (reference sequence). Deletions cut 5 bases from V and 3 bases from J, with 11 bases between. CDR3 length equals 13 residues. The CDR3 region is CASSSRDNYEQYF. The CDR3 nucleotides read TGTGCCAGCAGCAGCCGGGACAACTACGAGCAGTACTTC.

The rearrangement uses TRBV25-1 and TRBJ1-2; D is unclear. The germline CDR1 and CDR2 sequences are MGHDK and SYGVNS. Trimming removed 4 bases from V and 4 bases from J, with 10 bases in between. CDR3 length: 13 amino acids. DNA of the CDR3: TGTGCCAGCAGTGGCCCTCGGATCTATGGCTACACCTTC. Translated, it gives CASSGPRIYGYTF.

This clonotype is medium-sized (0.01 to 0.1%) within its sample. This sequence joins TRBV28 and TRBJ2-2, with TRBD2 identical over 13 bases. There are 18 residues in the CDR3. Trimming took 6 bases from V and 3 from J; bases not matched to a gene: 10. CDR1 is MDHEN, CDR2 SYDVKM, per germline. CDR3: CASSRGLAGVVYTGELFF. As DNA, the CDR3 is TGTGCCAGCAGCCGTGGACTAGCGGGAGTGGTCTACACCGGGGAGCTGTTTTTT. Supplemented by reference TRBV28 and TRBJ2-2, the full variable domain reads DVKVTQSSRYLVKRTGEKVFLECVQDMDHENMFWYRQDPGLGLRLIYFSYDVKMKEKGDIPEGYSVSREKKERFSLILESASTNQTSMYLCASSRGLAGVVYTGELFFGEGSRLTVL.

This clonotype was picked up a small number of times. The chain is built from TRBV30 and TRBJ1-5; no firm D call. CDR1 and CDR2 from the germline V gene are GTSNPN and SVGIG (reference sequence). The CDR3 is 12 amino acids. The germline V and J ends were trimmed by 0 bases and 6 bases, with 6 bases remaining between them. CDR3 DNA sequence: TGTGCCTGGAGTGTACGGAGTCAGCCCCAGCATTTT. Protein sequence: CAWSVRSQPQHF. Variable domain in full (rest from reference TRBV30 and TRBJ1-5): SQTIHQWPATLVQPVGSPLSLECTVEGTSNPNLYWYRQAAGRGLQLLFYSVGIGQISSEVPQNLSASRPQDRQFILSSKKLLLSDSGFYLCAWSVRSQPQHFGDGTRLSIL.

The V call is TRBV5-1, the J call TRBJ2-1, with TRBD1 matching over 8 bases. The ends lost 5 bases at V and 9 bases at J; junction bases unmatched: 13. This CDR3 has 15 residues. The germline V gene has CDR1 SGHRS and CDR2 YFSETQ. CDR3 in amino acids: CASRFGQGRSGEQFF. The CDR3 region has the DNA TGCGCCAGCAGATTCGGACAGGGCCGGAGCGGTGAGCAGTTCTTC.

This clonotype was picked up a small number of times. CDR3 amino acids: CASSSGPGGNQPQHF. The CDR3 DNA reads as TGTGCCAGCAGTTCGGGTCCGGGGGGCAATCAGCCCCAGCATTTT. The chain has TRBV28 and TRBJ1-5; D might be TRBD1 (5 bases). The V gene lost 4 bases and the J gene lost 2 bases, with 12 bases spanning the gap. CDR1 and CDR2 from the germline V gene are MDHEN and SYDVKM. CDR3 length: 15 residues.

The rearrangement joins TRBV12-3 or TRBV12-4 to TRBJ2-3; 8 nucleotides match TRBD2. This CDR3 region has 16 residues. V trimming: 8 bases; J trimming: 0 bases; junction bases outside the gene matches: 10. DNA of the CDR3: TGTGCCAGCGCAATAGCGGGACCCCTTAGCACAGATACGCAGTATTTT. As protein: CASAIAGPLSTDTQYF.

This clonotype was counted between two and nine times. The CDR3: CSARGNSETQYF. The CDR3 DNA follows: TGCAGTGCTCGAGGGAACTCCGAGACCCAGTACTTC. This rearrangement joins TRBV20-1 to TRBJ2-5, with D perhaps TRBD2 (5 bases). Germline values: CDR1 DFQATT, CDR2 SNEGSKA (reference sequence). V gave up 5 bases and J gave up 5 bases, with 12 bases separating them. CDR3 size: 12 residues.

This clonotype was seen a few times. J is TRBJ2-7 and V is TRBV9; a weak D match, TRBD2 (6 bases). From germline, CDR1 is SGDLS and CDR2 YYNGEE. This CDR3 has 16 amino acids. V was pared by 3 bases and J by 1 base, with 17 bases between. The CDR3 reads CASSASEGEGSYEQYF. In DNA form, the CDR3 reads TGTGCCAGCAGCGCCTCGGAGGGAGAGGGATCCTACGAGCAGTACTTC.

This chain connects TRBV10-1 to TRBJ2-5; 11 positions agree with TRBD2. Unmatched junction bases numbered 7, after V lost 0 bases and J lost 7 bases. Germline V gene lookup returns CDR1 WNHNN and CDR2 SYGVQD (reference sequence). This CDR3 spans 16 amino acids. As DNA, the CDR3 is TGCGCCAGCAGTGAGTCTGTAGCGGGAGGGCCGGGGACCCAGTACTTC. Protein sequence: CASSESVAGGPGTQYF.

The chain combines TRBV10-1 with TRBJ2-1; D call uncertain. V was cut by 0 bases and J by 4 bases, with 13 bases left in between. The CDR3 is made up of 16 amino acids. Germline CDR1 and CDR2: WNHNN and SYGVQD (reference sequence). CDR3: CASSESPSSGYNEQFF. In DNA, the CDR3 is TGCGCCAGCAGTGAGTCTCCGTCCTCCGGGTACAATGAGCAGTTCTTC.

The CDR3 DNA reads as TGTGCCAGCAGTAGACTCGACACCCGGGCCAACGTCCTGACTTTC. Protein: CASSRLDTRANVLTF. This chain joins TRBV28 and TRBJ2-6, with unresolved D. CDR3 size: 15 residues. The germline V gene has CDR1 MDHEN and CDR2 SYDVKM. V gave up 5 bases and J gave up 5 bases, with 13 bases separating them. The whole variable domain, remainder taken from reference TRBV28 and TRBJ2-6, is DVKVTQSSRYLVKRTGEKVFLECVQDMDHENMFWYRQDPGLGLRLIYFSYDVKMKEKGDIPEGYSVSREKKERFSLILESASTNQTSMYLCASSRLDTRANVLTFGAGSRLTVL.

The CDR3 region is CASSLRLAGGSNTGELFF. CDR3 bases: TGCGCCAGCAGCTTGCGGCTAGCGGGAGGATCCAACACCGGGGAGCTGTTTTTT. The chain recombines TRBV5-1 with TRBJ2-2; 11 nucleotides match TRBD2. The V segment lost 1 base and the J segment 2 bases; nucleotides outside the gene matches: 7. The CDR3 length is 18 residues. The germline gives CDR1 SGHRS, CDR2 YFSETQ.

This clonotype was recorded a few times. The V gene is TRBV5-4, the J gene TRBJ2-7; D might be TRBD2 (7 bases). CDR1 is SGHNT, CDR2 YYREEE, per germline (reference sequence). Trimming took off 8 bases at V and 5 bases at J, with 20 bases between the two ends. This CDR3 has 14 residues. CDR3 amino acids: CASTPRGGSNEQYF. In DNA, the CDR3 is TGTGCCAGTACGCCAAGGGGGGGATCTAACGAGCAGTACTTC. Using reference TRBV5-4 and TRBJ2-7 for the parts outside the CDR3, the full variable domain is ETGVTQSPTHLIKTRGQQVTLRCSSQSGHNTVSWYQQALGQGPQFIFQYYREEENGRGNFPPRFSGLQFPNYSSELNVNALELDDSALYLCASTPRGGSNEQYFGPGTRLTVT.

V is TRBV18 and J is TRBJ2-3; D is undetermined. Germline CDR1 reads KGHSH; CDR2 reads LQKENI. The length of the CDR3 is 15 residues. The ends were cut back, 3 bases at V and 5 bases at J, with 15 bases in the middle. This CDR3 is CASSPNPTRGDTQYF. CDR3 sequence (DNA): TGTGCCAGCTCACCCAACCCGACCCGAGGAGATACGCAGTATTTT.

This clonotype came up a few times. CDR3 protein: CASRLAGAPDTQYF. The DNA for the CDR3 is TGTGCCAGCAGATTAGCGGGAGCCCCAGATACGCAGTATTTT. The rearrangement joins TRBV6-2 or TRBV6-3 to TRBJ2-3; 9 bases match TRBD2. Germline V gene sequence: CDR1 MNHEY, CDR2 SVGEGT. The CDR3 is 14 amino acids. Trimming removed 6 bases from V and 4 bases from J; junction bases left unmatched: 5.

The rearrangement links TRBV6-1 to TRBJ2-3; D call uncertain. CDR3 length: 13 amino acids. V was clipped by 6 bases and J by 2 bases, with 9 bases between them. Germline values: CDR1 MNHNS, CDR2 SASEGT. The CDR3 spells CASRRDFTDTQYF. DNA for the CDR3: TGTGCCAGCAGGAGAGATTTCACAGATACGCAGTATTTT.

In this sample, this clonotype turned up a few times. Because the CDR3's place on the DNA is in doubt, the DNA is left out and the CDR3 is given as listed by TCRdb. The V gene is TRBV27, the J gene TRBJ1-3; TRBD1, the D gene given by the table, was not confirmed from the DNA. Germline lookup yields CDR1 MNHEY and CDR2 SMNVEV (reference sequence). The CDR3 contains 14 residues when both ends are counted. The CDR3 region is CASSSSGAGNTIYF.

This clonotype was detected a few times. The rearrangement links TRBV14 to TRBJ2-7; D possibly corresponds to TRBD2 (5 bases). Trimming stripped 6 bases from V and 7 bases from J, with 16 bases between. CDR1 SGHDN and CDR2 FVKESK come from the germline V gene. CDR3 length: 13 amino acids. CDR3 protein: CASRATLRTEQYF. CDR3 nucleotides: TGTGCCAGCAGGGCGACATTAAGGACTGAGCAGTACTTC.

V gene TRBV28 combines with J gene TRBJ2-4; TRBD1 aligns across 10 bases. CDR1 is MDHEN, CDR2 SYDVKM, per germline. The junction had 12 bases not matched to a gene; V was cut back by 1 base and J by 3 bases. This CDR3 region has 19 residues. CDR3 DNA sequence: TGTGCCAGCAGTTTATTGGGACAGGGGCCCCTTGGGGGCAAAAACATTCAGTACTTC. Its protein product is CASSLLGQGPLGGKNIQYF.

Judged by abundance, this clonotype is medium-sized. The CDR3 DNA follows: TGTGCCAGCAGCCTCGAGGGACAGGGGATGGAGACCCAGTACTTC. Translation gives CASSLEGQGMETQYF. This chain uses TRBV7-2 with TRBJ2-5, with 10 bases lining up with TRBD1. The CDR3 has 15 amino acids. The germline gives CDR1 SGHTA, CDR2 FQGNSA. V gave up 5 bases and J gave up 5 bases; unmatched junction bases: 8.